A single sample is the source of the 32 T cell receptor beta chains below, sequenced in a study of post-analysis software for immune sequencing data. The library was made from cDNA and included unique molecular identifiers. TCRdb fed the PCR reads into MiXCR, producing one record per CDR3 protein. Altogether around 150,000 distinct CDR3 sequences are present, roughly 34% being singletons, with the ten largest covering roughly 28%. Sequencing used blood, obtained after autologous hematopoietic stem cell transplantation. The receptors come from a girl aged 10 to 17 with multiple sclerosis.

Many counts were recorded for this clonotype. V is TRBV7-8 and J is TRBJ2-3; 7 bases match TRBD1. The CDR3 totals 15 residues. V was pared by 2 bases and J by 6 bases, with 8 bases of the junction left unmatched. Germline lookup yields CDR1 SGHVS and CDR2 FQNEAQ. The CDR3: CASSLTAGGPDTQYF. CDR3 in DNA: TGTGCCAGCAGCTTAACGGCAGGGGGTCCGGATACGCAGTATTTT.

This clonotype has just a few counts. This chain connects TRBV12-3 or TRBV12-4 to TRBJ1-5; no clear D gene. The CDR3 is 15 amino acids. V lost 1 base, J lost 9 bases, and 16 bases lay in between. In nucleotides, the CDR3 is TGTGCCAGCAGTTTAGTTGGAGCGGGGAATACGCCCCAGCATTTT. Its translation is CASSLVGAGNTPQHF.

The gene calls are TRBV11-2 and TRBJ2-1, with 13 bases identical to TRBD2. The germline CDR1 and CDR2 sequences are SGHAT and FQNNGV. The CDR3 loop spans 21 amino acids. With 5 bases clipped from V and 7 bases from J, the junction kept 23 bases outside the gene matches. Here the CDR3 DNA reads TGTGCCAGCAGCCTACCCTTCCTGGCGGCAACTAGCGGGAGGGCGAGTAATGAGCAGTTCTTC. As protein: CASSLPFLAATSGRASNEQFF. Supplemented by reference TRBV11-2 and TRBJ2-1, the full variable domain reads EAGVAQSPRYKIIEKRQSVAFWCNPISGHATLYWYQQILGQGPKLLIQFQNNGVVDDSQLPKDRFSAERLKGVDSTLKIQPAKLEDSAVYLCASSLPFLAATSGRASNEQFFGPGTRLTVL.

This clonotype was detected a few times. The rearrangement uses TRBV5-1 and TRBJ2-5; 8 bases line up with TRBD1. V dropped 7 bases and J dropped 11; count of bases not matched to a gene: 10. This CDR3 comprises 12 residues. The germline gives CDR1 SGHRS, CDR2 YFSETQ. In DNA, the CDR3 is TGCGCCAGCGGCCAGGGGGCCCTAGAGCAGTACTTC. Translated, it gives CASGQGALEQYF.

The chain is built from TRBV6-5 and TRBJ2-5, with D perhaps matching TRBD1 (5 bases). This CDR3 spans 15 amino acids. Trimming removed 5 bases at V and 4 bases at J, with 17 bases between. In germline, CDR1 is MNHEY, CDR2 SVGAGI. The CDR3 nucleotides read TGTGCCAGCAGTAAAAGGACACCACTGGGAGAGACCCAGTACTTC. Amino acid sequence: CASSKRTPLGETQYF.

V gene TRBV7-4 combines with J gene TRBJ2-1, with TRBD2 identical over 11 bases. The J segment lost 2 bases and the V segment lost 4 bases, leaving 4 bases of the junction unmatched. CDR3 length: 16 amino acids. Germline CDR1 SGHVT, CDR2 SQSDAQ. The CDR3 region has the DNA TGTGCCAGCAGCTCGACTAGCGGGACCCCCTACAATGAGCAGTTCTTC. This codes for CASSSTSGTPYNEQFF.

CDR3 coding DNA: TGTGCCAGCAGCCAAAAAAAGTTAATAGCGGGAGCCGGGCACGATGAGCAGTTCTTC. Translating it yields CASSQKKLIAGAGHDEQFF. This chain joins TRBV7-9 and TRBJ2-1; TRBD2 matches at 9 bases. V lost 5 bases and J lost 8; bases outside the gene matches: 22. The CDR3 is 19 amino acids. Germline lookup yields CDR1 SEHNR and CDR2 FQNEAQ (reference sequence).

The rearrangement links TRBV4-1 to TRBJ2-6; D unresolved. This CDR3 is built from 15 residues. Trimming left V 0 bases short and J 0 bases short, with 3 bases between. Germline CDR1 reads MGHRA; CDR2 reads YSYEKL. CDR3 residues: CASSQEDSGANVLTF. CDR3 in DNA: TGCGCCAGCAGCCAAGAAGACTCTGGGGCCAACGTCCTGACTTTC.

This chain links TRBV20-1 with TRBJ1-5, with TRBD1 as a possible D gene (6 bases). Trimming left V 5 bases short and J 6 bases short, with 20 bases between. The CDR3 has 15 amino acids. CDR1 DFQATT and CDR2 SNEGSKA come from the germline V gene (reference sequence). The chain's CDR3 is CSASEEGGLGQPQHF. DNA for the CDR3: TGCAGTGCTTCCGAAGAGGGGGGGTTGGGTCAGCCCCAGCATTTT.

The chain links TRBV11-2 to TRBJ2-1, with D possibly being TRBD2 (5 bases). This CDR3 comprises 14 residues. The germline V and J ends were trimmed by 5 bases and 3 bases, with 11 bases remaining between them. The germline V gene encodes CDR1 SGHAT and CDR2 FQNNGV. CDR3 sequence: CASSPIGGYNEQFF. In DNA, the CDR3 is TGTGCCAGCAGCCCGATAGGAGGCTACAATGAGCAGTTCTTC.

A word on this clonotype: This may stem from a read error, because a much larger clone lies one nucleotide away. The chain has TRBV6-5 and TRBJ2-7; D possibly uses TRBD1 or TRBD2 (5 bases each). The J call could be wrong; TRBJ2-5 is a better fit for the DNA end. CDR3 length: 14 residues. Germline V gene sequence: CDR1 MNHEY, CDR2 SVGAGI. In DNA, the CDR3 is TGTGCCTGCAGTTACTCGAGGGGTATGGAGACCCAGTACTTC. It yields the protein CACSYSRGMETQYF.

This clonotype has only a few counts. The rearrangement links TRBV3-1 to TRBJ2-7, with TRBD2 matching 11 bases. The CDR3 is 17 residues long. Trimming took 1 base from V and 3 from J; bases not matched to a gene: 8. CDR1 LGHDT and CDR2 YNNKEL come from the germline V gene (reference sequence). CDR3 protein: CASSQGTSGLGGYEQYF. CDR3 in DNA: TGTGCCAGCAGCCAAGGGACTAGCGGGCTTGGGGGCTACGAGCAGTACTTC.

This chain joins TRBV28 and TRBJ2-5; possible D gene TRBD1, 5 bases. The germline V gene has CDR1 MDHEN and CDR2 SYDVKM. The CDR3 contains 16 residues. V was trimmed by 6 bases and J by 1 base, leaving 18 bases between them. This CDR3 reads CASSIGLGVSQETQYF. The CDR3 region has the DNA TGTGCCAGCAGCATAGGGTTAGGGGTTTCCCAAGAGACCCAGTACTTC.

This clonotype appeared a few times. The CDR3 region has the DNA TGTGCCAGCAGTTACTCATCGAAGGTTGAGCAGTACTTC. Encoded protein: CASSYSSKVEQYF. The V gene is TRBV6-2 or TRBV6-3, the J gene TRBJ2-7; D uncertain. Germline V gives CDR1 MNHEY, CDR2 SVGEGT. The CDR3 length is 13 residues. Trimming removed 0 bases at V and 7 bases at J, with 10 bases between.

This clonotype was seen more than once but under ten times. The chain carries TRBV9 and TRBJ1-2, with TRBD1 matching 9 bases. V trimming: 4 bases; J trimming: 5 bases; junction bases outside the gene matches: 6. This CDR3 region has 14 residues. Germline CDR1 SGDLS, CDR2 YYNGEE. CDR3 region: CASSPRTGDYGYTF. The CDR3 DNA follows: TGTGCCAGCAGCCCGCGGACAGGGGATTATGGCTACACCTTC.

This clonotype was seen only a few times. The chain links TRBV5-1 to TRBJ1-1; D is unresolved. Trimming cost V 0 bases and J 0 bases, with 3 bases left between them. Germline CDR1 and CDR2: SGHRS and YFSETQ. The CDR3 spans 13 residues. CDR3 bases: TGCGCCAGCAGCTTGGACGTGAACACTGAAGCTTTCTTT. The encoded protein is CASSLDVNTEAFF.

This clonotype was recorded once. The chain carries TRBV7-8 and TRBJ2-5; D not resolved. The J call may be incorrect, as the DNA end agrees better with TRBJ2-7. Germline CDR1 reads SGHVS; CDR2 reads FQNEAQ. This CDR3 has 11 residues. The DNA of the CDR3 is TGTGCCAGCACCTCGGGCTACGAGCAGTACTTC. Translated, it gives CASTSGYEQYF.

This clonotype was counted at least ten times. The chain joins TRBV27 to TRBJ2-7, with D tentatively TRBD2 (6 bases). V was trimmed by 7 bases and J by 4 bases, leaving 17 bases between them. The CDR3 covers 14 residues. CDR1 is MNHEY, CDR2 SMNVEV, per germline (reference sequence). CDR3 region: CASNIGTWTYEQYF. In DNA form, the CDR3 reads TGTGCCAGCAACATCGGGACTTGGACTTACGAGCAGTACTTC.

CDR3 sequence reads: CASPSGRGDYEQYF. The CDR3 DNA follows: TGTGCCAGCCCGAGCGGGAGAGGGGACTACGAGCAGTACTTC. The chain employs TRBV21-1 and TRBJ2-7; the D call of TRBD1 is as the table states it, not checked on the DNA. TRBV21-1 is annotated as a pseudogene. The CDR3 contains 14 residues.

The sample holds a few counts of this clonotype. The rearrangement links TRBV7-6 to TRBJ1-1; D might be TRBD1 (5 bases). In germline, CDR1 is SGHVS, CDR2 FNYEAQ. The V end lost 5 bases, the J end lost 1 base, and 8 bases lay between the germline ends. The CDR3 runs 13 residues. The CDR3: CASSVTGNTEAFF. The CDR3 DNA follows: TGTGCCAGCAGCGTTACAGGGAACACTGAAGCTTTCTTT. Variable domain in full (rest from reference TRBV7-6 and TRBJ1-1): GAGVSQSPRYKVTKRGQDVALRCDPISGHVSLYWYRQALGQGPEFLTYFNYEAQQDKSGLPNDRFSAERPEGSISTLTIQRTEQRDSAMYRCASSVTGNTEAFFGQGTRLTVV.

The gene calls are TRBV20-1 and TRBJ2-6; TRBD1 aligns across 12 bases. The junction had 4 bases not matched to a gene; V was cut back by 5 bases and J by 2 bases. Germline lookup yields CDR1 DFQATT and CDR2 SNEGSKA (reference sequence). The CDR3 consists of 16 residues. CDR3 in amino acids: CSAPGTGGPGANVLTF. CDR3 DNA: TGCAGTGCTCCCGGGACAGGGGGCCCTGGGGCCAACGTCCTGACTTTC.

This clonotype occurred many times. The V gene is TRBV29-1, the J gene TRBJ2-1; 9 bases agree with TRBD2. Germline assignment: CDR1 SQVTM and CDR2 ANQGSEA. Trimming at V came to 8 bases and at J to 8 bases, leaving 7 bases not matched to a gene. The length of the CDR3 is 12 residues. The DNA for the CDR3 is TGCAGCACTCATAGCGGGAGCGATGAGCAGTTCTTC. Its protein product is CSTHSGSDEQFF.

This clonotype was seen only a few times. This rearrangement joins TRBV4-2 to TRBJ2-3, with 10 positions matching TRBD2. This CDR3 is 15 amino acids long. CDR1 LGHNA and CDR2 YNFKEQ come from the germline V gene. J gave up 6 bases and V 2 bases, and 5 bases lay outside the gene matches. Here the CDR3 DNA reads TGTGCCAGCAGCCAAAAGCGGGAGGGCCTCGATACGCAGTATTTT. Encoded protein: CASSQKREGLDTQYF.

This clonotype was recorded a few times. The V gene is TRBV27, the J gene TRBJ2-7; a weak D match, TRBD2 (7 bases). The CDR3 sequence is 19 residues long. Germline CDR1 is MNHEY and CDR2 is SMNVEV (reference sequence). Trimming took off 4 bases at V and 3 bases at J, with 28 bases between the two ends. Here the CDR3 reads CASSSPPGGARSYGYEQYF. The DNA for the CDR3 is TGTGCCAGCAGTTCGCCCCCGGGGGGCGCACGATCGTATGGCTACGAGCAGTACTTC.

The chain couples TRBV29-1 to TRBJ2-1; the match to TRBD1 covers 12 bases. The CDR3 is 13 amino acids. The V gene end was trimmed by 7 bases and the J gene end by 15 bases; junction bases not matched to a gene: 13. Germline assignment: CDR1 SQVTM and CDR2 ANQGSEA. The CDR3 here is CSAGTGGVAPLFF. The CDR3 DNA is TGCAGCGCTGGGACAGGGGGCGTTGCGCCCCTGTTCTTC.

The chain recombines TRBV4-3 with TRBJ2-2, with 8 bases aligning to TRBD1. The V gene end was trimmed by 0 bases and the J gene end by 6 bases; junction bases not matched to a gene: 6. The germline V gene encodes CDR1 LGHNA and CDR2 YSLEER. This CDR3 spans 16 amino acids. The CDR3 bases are TGCGCCAGCAGCCAAGAGACAGGGGAGCTGCCCGGGGAGCTGTTTTTT. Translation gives CASSQETGELPGELFF.

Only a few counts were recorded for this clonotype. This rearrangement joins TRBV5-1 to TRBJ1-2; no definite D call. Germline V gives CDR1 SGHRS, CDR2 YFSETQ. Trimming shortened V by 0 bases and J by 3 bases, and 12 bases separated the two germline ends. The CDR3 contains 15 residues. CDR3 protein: CASSLVWQSYYGYTF. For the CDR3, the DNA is TGCGCCAGCAGCTTGGTTTGGCAGTCTTACTATGGCTACACCTTC.

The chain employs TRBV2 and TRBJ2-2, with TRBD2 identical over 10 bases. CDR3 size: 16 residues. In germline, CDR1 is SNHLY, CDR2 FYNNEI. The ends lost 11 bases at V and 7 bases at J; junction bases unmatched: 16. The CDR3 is CAAHVGSGRSSGELFF. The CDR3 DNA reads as TGTGCCGCCCATGTGGGTAGCGGGAGGTCGAGCGGGGAGCTGTTTTTT.

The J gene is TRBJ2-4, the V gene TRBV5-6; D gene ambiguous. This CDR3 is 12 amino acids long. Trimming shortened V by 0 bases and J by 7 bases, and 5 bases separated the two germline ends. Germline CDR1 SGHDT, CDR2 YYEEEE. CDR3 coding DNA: TGTGCCAGCAGCTTGGGCGCCAACATTCAGTACTTC. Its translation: CASSLGANIQYF.

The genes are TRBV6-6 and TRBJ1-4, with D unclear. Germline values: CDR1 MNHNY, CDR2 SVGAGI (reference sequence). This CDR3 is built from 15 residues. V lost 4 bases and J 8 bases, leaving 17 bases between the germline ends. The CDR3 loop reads CASSSRGSPGEKLFF. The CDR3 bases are TGTGCCAGCAGTTCCAGAGGATCTCCGGGGGAAAAACTGTTTTTT.

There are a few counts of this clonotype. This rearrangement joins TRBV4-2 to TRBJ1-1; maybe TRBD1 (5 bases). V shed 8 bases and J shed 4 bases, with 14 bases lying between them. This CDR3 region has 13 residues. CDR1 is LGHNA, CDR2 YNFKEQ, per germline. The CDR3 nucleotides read TGTGCCAGCGGGGGGTCCCAGAGCACTGAAGCTTTCTTT. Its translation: CASGGSQSTEAFF.

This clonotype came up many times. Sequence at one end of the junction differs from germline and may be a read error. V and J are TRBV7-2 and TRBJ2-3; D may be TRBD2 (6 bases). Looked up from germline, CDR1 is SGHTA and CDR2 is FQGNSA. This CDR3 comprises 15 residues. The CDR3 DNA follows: TGTGCCAGCGGCTTTGGCGGGATAGGGGTAGATACGCAGTATTTT. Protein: CASGFGGIGVDTQYF.